This T cell receptor beta chain is drawn from a study of blood T cells in healthy people across ages. Study conclusions and caveats: A greater number of naive CD4+ cells and higher diversity distinguished long-lived donors from aged donors.

The CDR3 has 17 residues. Germline CDR1 is LGHDT and CDR2 is YNNKEL (reference sequence). It was with a sample-barcoded 5' primer and a J-beta primer mix that a second PCR of roughly 7 to 12 cycles was run. One entry per CDR3 protein, called by TCRdb with MiXCR from the 5' RACE reads. The sample has 650,000 to 950,000 distinct CDR3 sequences, 40% to 50% seen once. Worth noting for this clonotype: The antigen remains unidentified. Sequence at one end of the junction differs from germline and may be a read error.

The chain carries TRBV3-1 and TRBJ2-7; D unresolved. What was sequenced was blood. The TCR sequence derives from a man between 60 and 70 years old in good health. The CDR3 DNA reads TGTGCCAGCAGCCAAGACTTGATCCCGGAAAGCTCCTACGAGCGGTACTTC. Its protein product is CASSQDLIPESSYERYF.